Below are 8 T cell receptor beta chains sequenced from a single sample in a study of blood T cell repertoires in COVID-19. Sequencing was performed with immunoSEQ multiplex PCR; in TCRdb, only in-frame clones are kept and a portion is missing. The table includes about 380,000 clones, around 90% detected once. Sequenced: PBMCs or T cells enriched from blood (not recorded which). Receptors were obtained from a woman under 30 who had recovered from COVID-19.

The rearrangement links TRBV18 to TRBJ1-3, with a possible D match to TRBD1 (6 bases). Trimming removed 6 bases at V and 0 bases at J, with 6 bases between. The CDR3 spans 13 residues. Germline V lookup: CDR1 KGHSH, CDR2 LQKENI. The CDR3, as DNA: TGTGCCAGCTCCAGGGGCTCTGGAAACACCATATATTTT. The encoded protein is CASSRGSGNTIYF.

V gene TRBV19 combines with J gene TRBJ2-1; 8 nucleotides align to TRBD2. Germline assignment: CDR1 LNHDA and CDR2 SQIVND (reference sequence). V shed 4 bases and J 10 bases; nucleotides not matched to a gene: 6. This CDR3 spans 13 amino acids. CDR3 DNA sequence: TGTGCCAGTAGTACCATCCGGGGGGGGGAGCAGTTCTTC. It yields the protein CASSTIRGGEQFF.

Only one count was recorded for this clone. The chain combines TRBV6-1 with TRBJ2-7; 9 nucleotides align to TRBD1. The V and J ends lost 0 bases and 3 bases, in that order; junction bases with no gene match: 6. Germline assignment: CDR1 MNHNS and CDR2 SASEGT. The CDR3 covers 16 residues. CDR3 sequence: CASSEAWDRELYEQYF. The CDR3 region has the DNA TGTGCCAGCAGTGAAGCCTGGGACAGGGAGCTCTACGAGCAGTACTTC.

CDR3 residues: CASNLQGDQPQHF. The DNA for the CDR3 is TGCGCCAGCAATTTGCAGGGGGACCAGCCCCAGCATTTT. The rearrangement uses TRBV10-2 and TRBJ1-5, with 7 bases that match TRBD1. V gave up 7 bases and J gave up 7 bases; unmatched junction bases: 7. The germline V gene encodes CDR1 WSHSY and CDR2 SAAADI. The length of the CDR3 is 13 residues.

The rearrangement joins TRBV19 to TRBJ2-1; 11 positions match TRBD2. CDR3 length: 17 residues. V gave up 7 bases and J gave up 0 bases; unmatched junction bases: 8. The germline V gene has CDR1 LNHDA and CDR2 SQIVND (reference sequence). CDR3 in amino acids: CASTVIAGGLSYNEQFF. CDR3 in DNA: TGTGCCAGTACCGTTATAGCGGGGGGGCTCTCCTACAATGAGCAGTTCTTC.

This chain uses TRBV11-2 with TRBJ2-7, with 8 nucleotides matching TRBD1. From germline, CDR1 is SGHAT and CDR2 FQNNGV. Trimming took 5 bases from V and 0 from J; bases not matched to a gene: 15. The CDR3 length is 18 residues. CDR3 nucleotides: TGTGCCAGCAGCGCCCTACGATGGGGGGACAGGCTCTCCTACGAGCAGTACTTC. Amino acids: CASSALRWGDRLSYEQYF. Complete variable domain (other parts from reference TRBV11-2 and TRBJ2-7): EAGVAQSPRYKIIEKRQSVAFWCNPISGHATLYWYQQILGQGPKLLIQFQNNGVVDDSQLPKDRFSAERLKGVDSTLKIQPAKLEDSAVYLCASSALRWGDRLSYEQYFGPGTRLTVT.

J is TRBJ2-1 and V is TRBV30, with TRBD2 identical over 9 bases. J lost 5 bases, V lost 4 bases, and 0 bases had no gene match. Per germline, CDR1 GTSNPN and CDR2 SVGIG (reference sequence). The CDR3 totals 12 residues. CDR3 coding DNA: TGTGCCTGGACTAGCGGGGACAATGAGCAGTTCTTC. It codes for CAWTSGDNEQFF.

The V and J genes are TRBV14 and TRBJ2-7; D remains unclear. CDR1 is SGHDN and CDR2 is FVKESK in the germline V gene. With 4 bases removed from V and 9 bases from J, the gap between germline ends came to 13 bases. This CDR3 spans 12 amino acids. The CDR3 loop is CASSPDIALQYF. The CDR3 nucleotides are TGTGCCAGCAGCCCTGACATCGCGCTGCAGTACTTC.